This TCR beta chain was retrieved from a study of blood T cell repertoires in COVID-19. About the study: Samples taken during acute and convalescent COVID-19 were collected in the United States, Italy and Spain. The cDNA or gDNA used as material had been derived from T cells, B-cell-depleted T cells, or PBMCs.

In the original analysis: The assay estimated nucleated cells by amplifying reference gene primers. The repertoire was sequenced with immunoSEQ multiplex PCR; TCRdb's copy has only in-frame clones and lacks some. D and trimming were read from the DNA, whereas the V and J calls and clone size are those reported in that table. The sample contains 120,000 or so clones, 70% to 90% of which appear only once. In germline, CDR1 is MRHNA, CDR2 SNTAGT. The V gene lost 4 bases and the J gene lost 4 bases, with 17 bases spanning the gap. CDR3 length equals 16 residues. This sequence was found in a woman aged 45 to 65 with active or convalescent COVID-19. V is TRBV6-4 and J is TRBJ1-3; perhaps TRBD1 as D (5 bases). The sequencing input was peripheral blood. The CDR3 is CASSGGGAVSGNTIYF. In DNA form, the CDR3 reads TGTGCCAGCAGTGGGGGAGGGGCAGTGAGCGGAAACACCATATATTTT.